The sample holds a few counts of the clone carrying this T cell receptor (beta chain). Its antigen is currently unknown. The record originates from a study of post-analysis software for immune sequencing data. Study information: Patients had relapsing-remitting, secondary progressive or progressive-relapsing multiple sclerosis; some lacked subtype.

General study points: Compared with controls, patients had more of roughly 5 TRBV segments, including TRBV5-6, TRBV5-1 and TRBV20-1.

Unique molecular identifiers were built into the TCR beta cDNA libraries. TCRdb redid the calling of the PCR reads with MiXCR, one entry per CDR3 protein. This table has about 500,000 distinct CDR3 sequences, over 35% appearing once. The CDR3 length is 18 residues. Germline V gene data show CDR1 as MGHRA and CDR2 as YSYEKL. Trimming removed 1 base from V and 10 bases from J; junction bases left unmatched: 18. The specimen was blood. This sequence was found in a girl between 5 and 17 years old with multiple sclerosis. The gene calls are TRBV4-1 and TRBJ2-1; TRBD2 matches at 8 bases. The CDR3: CASSQAPLIEAGGVEQFF. CDR3 in DNA: TGCGCCAGCAGCCAAGCCCCACTTATTGAGGCGGGAGGCGTCGAGCAGTTCTTC.